The T cell receptor (beta chain) described here comes from a study of regulatory T cells in long-lasting Graves disease. Study outcomes and limitations: TRBV28, TRBJ1-2 and TRBJ2-5 were favored in persistent disease. Whereas 966 public clonotypes were shared by new patients, persistent patients shared more, at roughly 2,500.

For TCR beta, libraries came from iRepertoire HTBI primers and Arm-PCR of CDR3 regions. TCRdb reanalysed the multiplex PCR reads using MiXCR and keeps one entry per CDR3 protein. The data hold roughly 500,000 distinct CDR3 sequences, with roughly 13% observed a single time. A few counts support this clonotype. The target antigen is unknown. CDR1 and CDR2 (germline): GTSNPN, SVGIG (reference sequence). Between the trimmed V and J ends, which lost 4 bases and 3 bases, there was a span of 13 bases. This CDR3 is 13 amino acids long. Sample time point: newly diagnosed GD, antithyroid drugs for less than 3 months. The TCR library was prepared using RNA isolated from PBMCs. This sample was also put to use in a study of T cells in Graves' hyperthyroidism and ophthalmopathy. That report adds: The study used the HTBI primer set for a first-round RT-PCR of the TCR CDR3.

The chain couples TRBV30 to TRBJ2-7; D is perhaps TRBD2 (5 bases). The receptor was isolated from a young man with Graves disease. This material consisted of peripheral blood mononuclear cells (PBMCs), taken at new diagnosis, from a patient treated with antithyroid drugs. CDR3 amino acids: CAWTPTRGYEQYF. CDR3 nucleotides: TGTGCCTGGACACCCACTCGGGGCTACGAGCAGTACTTC.